Described below is a single TCR beta chain sequence and its context. The clone's antigen remains unknown. No base qualities exist here, and no much larger clone lies one base off it. Receptor libraries were prepared by PCR. These reads were obtained on an Illumina HiSeq 4000. High-throughput sequencing was used to profile the CDR3 region of the TCR beta-chain in every patient. On the study's bioinformatics: Drawing on CDR3 differences between clinicopathological groups, the researchers built a classifier meant to tell apart patients with distant-metastatic papillary thyroid cancer. The Shannon index was used to assess repertoire diversity, and the Morisita-Horn index was used to assess tumor-blood repertoire similarity. TCRdb cleaned the public reads at Q25 with fastp, built clones with MiXCR and kept in-frame beta chains. These V and J calls derive from TCRdb rather than the authors' analysis. A total of some 42,000 clones appear in this sample, about 30% of them only once. The leading ten clones occupy around 9.9% of the sample.

The data were taken from a study of metastatic and nonmetastatic thyroid tumors (dated by TCRdb to about 2020). In the study overall: For patients with malignant and with benign thyroid disease, the researchers compared repertoires between peripheral blood samples and tumor or nodule tissue samples.

Paper-wide results and their limitations: In both blood and tumor samples, TCR beta diversity was reported to be significantly higher in malignant tumors than in benign nodules.

No patient had received any treatment before thyroid surgery. Patient clinical samples collected from 2012 to 2018 were retrospectively analysed using T-cell receptor beta sequencing. The sample comprised blood. The receptor was isolated from a male donor with papillary thyroid cancer or a benign thyroid nodule (not recorded which). Some clones in this sample may be carry-over from other donors' samples.

The DNA sequence follows: TGTGCCAGCCGCCAGGGAGGACAGGGGGGTCTCTCTGGAAACACCATATATTTT. The encoded protein is CASRQGGQGGLSGNTIYF. The chain links TRBV2 with TRBJ1-3; 10 middle bases align to TRBD1. V loses 8 bases at its end and J loses 0 bases; junction bases beyond the gene matches: 13. CDR1 SNHLY and CDR2 FYNNEI were looked up in the germline V gene. The CDR3 contains 18 residues, cysteine and phenylalanine counted. Only CDR3 DNA remains: 54 bases, in frame from the first base.